This T cell receptor beta chain is from a study of T-cell reconstitution after alpha-beta-depleted transplantation in children. This clonotype was observed at least ten times. Antigen: not known. Unique molecular identifiers tagged the TCRbeta library. MiXCR, run by TCRdb on the PCR reads, gives a single entry per CDR3 protein. The data show around 450,000 distinct CDR3 sequences, with about 11% seen just once and 2% to 2.5% held by the top ten. Whole-study results and caveats: From newly produced T cells came most of the T-cell counts and diversity one year after transplant. About two months after transplant, alpha-beta T cells reportedly came from several hundred expanded graft clones. Some patients owed their high day-60 TCRbeta diversity to surviving recipient T cells and thymic progenitors.

This specimen consisted of PBMCs, obtained before TCRalphabeta/CD19-depleted stem cell transplant. The origin of this receptor is a child aged 2 to 15 with inherited bone marrow failure, due to receive a stem cell transplant.

The CDR3 is CATWDRGFRNTEAFF. In DNA form, the CDR3 reads TGTGCCACCTGGGACAGGGGATTTAGGAACACTGAAGCTTTCTTT. The chain combines TRBV10-3 with TRBJ1-1; 10 bases are shared with TRBD1. Germline CDR1 and CDR2: ENHRY and SYGVKD. The trim removed 10 bases at V and 1 base at J, leaving 9 bases unmatched. The CDR3 contains 15 residues.